These 10 T cell receptor beta chains came from one sample sequenced in a study of blood T cells in healthy people across ages. Alongside a J-beta primer mix, a sample-barcoded 5' primer served in a second PCR lasting roughly 6 to 11 cycles. MiXCR was run by TCRdb on the 5' RACE reads, yielding one entry per CDR3 protein. The sample includes fewer than 2 million distinct CDR3 sequences, about two fifths of them seen just once. The sample consisted of blood. These receptors all come from a human donor in good health.

The rearrangement uses TRBV5-1 and TRBJ1-5, with D unresolved. CDR1 and CDR2 from the germline V gene are SGHRS and YFSETQ. The CDR3 has 14 amino acids. V dropped 0 bases and J dropped 4 bases, with 8 bases sitting between them. Written as DNA, the CDR3 is TGCGCCAGCAGCTTGGGCACAGAGAATCAGCCCCAGCATTTT. This translates into CASSLGTENQPQHF.

This chain uses TRBV20-1 with TRBJ1-5, with D unclear. The ends were cut back, 3 bases at V and 2 bases at J, with 17 bases in the middle. This CDR3 is built from 16 residues. CDR1 is DFQATT, CDR2 SNEGSKA, per germline (reference sequence). The CDR3 DNA sequence: TGCAGTGCTAGTGACCCCCTTGGGCATGGCAATCAGCCCCAGCATTTT. This gives the protein CSASDPLGHGNQPQHF.

This clonotype was seen a few times. This chain joins TRBV4-3 and TRBJ2-7, with D possibly TRBD2 on 6 matching bases. Germline lookup yields CDR1 LGHNA and CDR2 YSLEER. The V end was cut by 1 base, the J end by 6 bases, with 16 bases between. The CDR3 extends over 15 amino acids. This CDR3 reads CASSQVYRGGREQYF. Written as DNA, the CDR3 is TGCGCCAGCAGCCAAGTTTATCGCGGAGGGCGCGAGCAGTACTTC.

This clonotype was seen only once. The V and J genes are TRBV9 and TRBJ1-2; a weak D match, TRBD1 (5 bases). The CDR3 loop spans 16 amino acids. V lost 0 bases and J lost 7, with 19 bases in between. Germline CDR1 SGDLS, CDR2 YYNGEE. The CDR3 sequence is CASSVEGTPSPPGYTF. CDR3 nucleotides: TGTGCCAGCAGCGTAGAAGGGACTCCCTCACCCCCTGGCTACACCTTC. The full variable domain, in which reference TRBV9 and TRBJ1-2 provide the parts outside the CDR3, is DSGVTQTPKHLITATGQRVTLRCSPRSGDLSVYWYQQSLDQGLQFLIQYYNGEERAKGNILERFSAQQFPDLHSELNLSSLELGDSALYFCASSVEGTPSPPGYTFGSGTRLTVV.

This clonotype was seen a single time. J is TRBJ2-3 and V is TRBV12-3 or TRBV12-4, with TRBD2 identical over 10 bases. The junction had 5 bases not matched to a gene; V was cut back by 6 bases and J by 2 bases. This CDR3 spans 15 amino acids. The DNA of the CDR3 is TGTGCCAGCAGCACTAGCGGGGAGATCACAGATACGCAGTATTTT. Protein sequence: CASSTSGEITDTQYF.

This clonotype appeared a few times. The chain's CDR3 is CASRYGTGGHQPQHF. The CDR3 coding sequence is TGTGCCAGCAGATACGGGACAGGGGGGCATCAGCCCCAGCATTTT. The chain is built from TRBV12-3 or TRBV12-4 and TRBJ1-5; 11 bases align to TRBD1. V shed 6 bases, J shed 5 bases, and the junction held 6 bases outside the gene matches. The CDR3 contains 15 residues.

This chain uses TRBV5-1 with TRBJ2-5; D uncertain. The CDR3 length is 13 residues. CDR1 SGHRS and CDR2 YFSETQ come from the germline V gene. With 4 bases removed from V and 3 bases from J, the gap between germline ends came to 10 bases. The CDR3 sequence is CASSPRMEETQYF. DNA of the CDR3: TGCGCCAGCAGCCCGAGGATGGAAGAGACCCAGTACTTC.

V gene TRBV5-4 combines with J gene TRBJ2-4; 12 bases map to TRBD1. The length of the CDR3 is 15 residues. CDR1 and CDR2 (germline): SGHNT, YYREEE (reference sequence). Trimming removed 4 bases from V and 13 bases from J; junction bases left unmatched: 12. The CDR3 is CASSLPGQGAKEQYF. CDR3 nucleotides: TGTGCCAGCAGCCTACCGGGACAGGGGGCGAAAGAGCAGTACTTC.

This clonotype was observed a few times. The J gene is TRBJ2-5, the V gene TRBV5-1; a possible D gene is TRBD2 (6 bases). The better agreement between TRBJ2-7 and the DNA end casts doubt on the J call. The CDR3 is made up of 13 amino acids. CDR1 is SGHRS, CDR2 YFSETQ, per germline. The DNA for the CDR3 is TGCGCCAGCAACCATGAGGGGAGGAGCGAGCAGTACTTC. Its protein is CASNHEGRSEQYF.

This clonotype has ten or more counts. The chain employs TRBV4-2 and TRBJ2-1, with TRBD2 matching over 10 bases. Germline CDR1 and CDR2: LGHNA and YNFKEQ. After removal of 1 base from V and 4 bases from J, the junction contained 4 bases not matched to a gene. This CDR3 spans 16 amino acids. Here the CDR3 DNA reads TGTGCCAGCAGCCAAGTACTAGCGGGGATTTACAATGAGCAGTTCTTC. Translating gives CASSQVLAGIYNEQFF.